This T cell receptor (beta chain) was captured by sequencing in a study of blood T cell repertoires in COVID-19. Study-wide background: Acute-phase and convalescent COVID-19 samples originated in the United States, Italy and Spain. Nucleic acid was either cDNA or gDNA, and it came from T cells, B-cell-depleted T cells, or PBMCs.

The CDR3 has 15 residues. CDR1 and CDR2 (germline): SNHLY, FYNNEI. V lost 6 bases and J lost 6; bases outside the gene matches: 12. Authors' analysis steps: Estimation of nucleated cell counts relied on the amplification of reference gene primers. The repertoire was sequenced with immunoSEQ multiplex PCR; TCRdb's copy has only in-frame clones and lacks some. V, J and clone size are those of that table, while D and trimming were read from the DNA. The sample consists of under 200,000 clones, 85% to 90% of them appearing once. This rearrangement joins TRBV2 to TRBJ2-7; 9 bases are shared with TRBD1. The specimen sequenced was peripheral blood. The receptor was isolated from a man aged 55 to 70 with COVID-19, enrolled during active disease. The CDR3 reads CASRLQGAIASEQYF. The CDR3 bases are TGTGCCAGCAGACTACAGGGGGCGATCGCGTCCGAGCAGTACTTC.